Below, 11 T cell receptor beta chains from the same sample are listed, as sequenced in a study of blood T cell repertoires in COVID-19. Assay used: immunoSEQ multiplex PCR; TCRdb lists only in-frame clones, some missing. The table has hundreds of thousands of clones, nearly 90% seen once. The sample was peripheral blood. The origin of the receptors is a woman younger than 30 who had recovered from COVID-19.

The V call is TRBV7-7, the J call TRBJ2-3; TRBD2 matches at 12 bases. CDR1 is SSHAT, CDR2 FNYEAQ, per germline (reference sequence). The CDR3 covers 15 residues. J was trimmed by 3 bases and V by 5 bases; bases with no gene match: 3. The CDR3 spells CASSQTSGSTDTQYF. The CDR3 DNA is TGTGCCAGCAGCCAGACTAGCGGGAGTACAGATACGCAGTATTTT.

This clone was observed once. The chain recombines TRBV24-1 with TRBJ1-6; no firm D call. The germline gives CDR1 KGHDR, CDR2 SFDVKD. CDR3 length: 13 amino acids. With 5 bases removed from V and 4 bases from J, the gap between germline ends came to 5 bases. CDR3 sequence reads: CATSAGYNSPLHF. DNA for the CDR3: TGTGCCACCAGTGCCGGGTATAATTCACCCCTCCACTTT.

The CDR3 reads CASSYGGEYGNTIYF. DNA of the CDR3: TGTGCCAGCAGTTACGGGGGCGAATATGGAAACACCATATATTTT. The chain recombines TRBV6-6 with TRBJ1-3; possible D gene TRBD1, 6 bases. The V end was cut by 2 bases, the J end by 3 bases, with 11 bases between. The CDR3 is made up of 15 amino acids. Germline V gene data show CDR1 as MNHNY and CDR2 as SVGAGI (reference sequence).

V usage is TRBV7-9 and J usage is TRBJ1-2; 7 bases are shared with TRBD1. V trimming: 3 bases; J trimming: 0 bases; junction bases outside the gene matches: 4. The CDR3 runs to 15 residues. The V gene's germline CDR1 is SEHNR and CDR2 FQNEAQ (reference sequence). CDR3 region: CASSFPDRSNYGYTF. The CDR3 DNA reads TGTGCCAGCAGCTTCCCGGACAGGTCTAACTATGGCTACACCTTC.

This clone was picked up a small number of times. The chain links TRBV7-2 to TRBJ1-6, with D possibly being TRBD1 (5 bases). CDR1 is SGHTA, CDR2 FQGNSA, per germline. The CDR3 contains 17 residues. Trimming left V 0 bases short and J 4 bases short, with 13 bases between. The CDR3 DNA is TGTGCCAGCAGCTTAGCGATCACAGGATTTTATAATTCACCCCTCCACTTT. Translated, it gives CASSLAITGFYNSPLHF.

V usage is TRBV5-8 and J usage is TRBJ1-1; maybe TRBD1 (6 bases). The V end lost 5 bases, the J end lost 1 base, and 12 bases lay between the germline ends. CDR3 size: 14 residues. Germline CDR1 and CDR2: SGHTS and YDEGEE. In DNA form, the CDR3 reads TGTGCCAGCAGGCATAAGGGACAGAACACTGAAGCTTTCTTT. Translation gives CASRHKGQNTEAFF.

The chain is built from TRBV9 and TRBJ2-7; 7 nucleotides line up with TRBD1. The V and J ends lost 0 bases and 1 base, in that order; junction bases with no gene match: 4. This CDR3 is 15 amino acids long. Germline CDR1 SGDLS, CDR2 YYNGEE. The CDR3 protein is CASSVDRGFSYEQYF. The CDR3 DNA follows: TGTGCCAGCAGCGTAGACAGGGGATTTTCCTACGAGCAGTACTTC.

V is TRBV7-2 and J is TRBJ1-5; no clear D. This CDR3 spans 16 amino acids. Germline V gives CDR1 SGHTA, CDR2 FQGNSA. V was shortened by 5 bases and J by 5 bases, with 19 bases between the two germline ends. The CDR3 region is CASSESAGEAYQPQHF. The CDR3 coding sequence is TGTGCCAGCAGCGAAAGTGCCGGGGAGGCGTATCAGCCCCAGCATTTT. Combining the CDR3 with reference TRBV7-2 and TRBJ1-5 gives the whole variable domain GAGVSQSPSNKVTEKGKDVELRCDPISGHTALYWYRQSLGQGLEFLIYFQGNSAPDKSGLPSDRFSAERTGGSVSTLTIQRTQQEDSAVYLCASSESAGEAYQPQHFGDGTRLSIL.

This chain connects TRBV5-1 to TRBJ1-2; D gene uncertain. Germline-derived CDR1 and CDR2 are SGHRS and YFSETQ. CDR3 length: 15 residues. The V gene lost 4 bases and the J gene lost 4 bases, with 17 bases spanning the gap. In DNA, the CDR3 is TGCGCCAGCAGCGCCGGGAGGGAACCCTTCTATGGCTACACCTTC. As protein: CASSAGREPFYGYTF.

This clone was seen once. V is TRBV3-1 (or the pseudogene TRBV3-2) and J is TRBJ2-1; 7 bases are shared with TRBD2. The CDR3 runs 16 residues. With 1 base clipped from V and 2 bases from J, the junction kept 5 bases outside the gene matches. Germline V gene sequence: CDR1 LGHDT, CDR2 YNNKEL (reference sequence). CDR3 protein: CASSQAGRGTYNEQFF. DNA of the CDR3: TGTGCCAGCAGCCAAGCAGGGCGGGGGACCTACAATGAGCAGTTCTTC.

The V and J genes are TRBV10-3 and TRBJ1-1, with 8 bases fitting TRBD1. This CDR3 has 13 residues. CDR1 ENHRY and CDR2 SYGVKD come from the germline V gene. The junction had 7 bases not matched to a gene; V was cut back by 3 bases and J by 10 bases. The CDR3 nucleotides read TGTGCCATCAGTGAACAGGGGGTGGAAAGAGCTTTCTTT. It specifies CAISEQGVERAFF.